This T cell receptor beta chain was sequenced in a study of cytomegalovirus exposure and HLA in healthy donors. V lost 4 bases and J lost 7, with 26 bases in between. Germline lookup yields CDR1 MDHEN and CDR2 SYDVKM. The length of the CDR3 is 18 residues. For this clone: The target antigen is unknown.

The study ran its PCR with 60 Vbeta and 13 Jbeta primers. TCRdb's table, derived via immunoSEQ multiplex PCR, lists solely in-frame clones and lacks some. The sample lists more than 95,000 clones, less than 80% occurring once. Regarding the study as a whole: What a later analysis reportedly showed was that an Asian-associated ancestry cluster had fewer N-insertions than the roughly 700-donor mean.

The receptor comes from a man aged 25-40 years in good health and CMV-seronegative. The material sequenced was PBMCs. The chain joins TRBV28 to TRBJ2-4, with TRBD2 as a possible D gene (5 bases). CDR3 bases: TGTGCCAGCAGTTCTCTAGGGAGCCCAGGCCGCCCGAGGAACATTCAGTACTTC. Amino acids: CASSSLGSPGRPRNIQYF.